This TCR beta chain was captured by sequencing in a study of blood T cell repertoires in COVID-19. After removal of 7 bases from V and 5 bases from J, the junction contained 14 bases not matched to a gene. Germline values: CDR1 SEHNR, CDR2 FQNEAQ (reference sequence). The length of the CDR3 is 16 residues. In the study's own analysis: Researchers report that nucleated cell counts were estimated from reference gene primer amplification. The table came from immunoSEQ multiplex PCR; TCRdb's copy has only in-frame clones and leaves some out. V and J calls and clone size are given by that table; D and trimming were obtained from the DNA. The sample carries about 120,000 clones, approximately 91% recorded once.

The sequencing input was peripheral blood. This sequence was found in a woman in her seventies who had recovered from COVID-19. The V gene is TRBV7-9, the J gene TRBJ1-2; 9 nucleotides line up with TRBD1. CDR3 sequence reads: CASTKYGGTGRYGYTF. The CDR3 region has the DNA TGTGCCAGCACCAAGTACGGGGGGACAGGGAGGTATGGCTACACCTTC. Looking up the rest from reference TRBV7-9 and TRBJ1-2 gives the full variable domain: DTGVSQNPRHKITKRGQNVTFRCDPISEHNRLYWYRQTLGQGPEFLTYFQNEAQLEKSRLLSDRFSAERPKGSFSTLEIQRTEQGDSAMYLCASTKYGGTGRYGYTFGSGTRLTVV.